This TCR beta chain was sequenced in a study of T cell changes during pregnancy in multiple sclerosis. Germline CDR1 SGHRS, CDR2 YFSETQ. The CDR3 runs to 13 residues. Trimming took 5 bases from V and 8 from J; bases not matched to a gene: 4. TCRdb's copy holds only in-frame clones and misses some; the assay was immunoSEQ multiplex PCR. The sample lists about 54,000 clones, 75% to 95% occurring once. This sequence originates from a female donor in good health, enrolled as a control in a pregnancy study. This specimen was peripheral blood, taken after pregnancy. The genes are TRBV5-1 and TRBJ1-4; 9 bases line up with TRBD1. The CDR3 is CASRRTGDEKLFF. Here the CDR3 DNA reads TGCGCCAGCAGGCGGACAGGGGACGAAAAACTGTTTTTT. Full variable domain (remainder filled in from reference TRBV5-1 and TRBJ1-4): KAGVTQTPRYLIKTRGQQVTLSCSPISGHRSVSWYQQTPGQGLQFLFEYFSETQRNKGNFPGRFSGRQFSNSRSEMNVSTLELGDSALYLCASRRTGDEKLFFGSGTQLSVL.